This TCR beta chain derives from a study of PD-1 blockade in mismatch repair-deficient tumors. Study in general: Patients had eleven to twelve mismatch repair-deficient cancer types, all previously treated and progressing. Study results and caveats: After pembrolizumab, tumor-resident clones rose rapidly, then generally contracted before radiologic responses.

Concerning this clone: Its antigen is currently unknown.

Three pembrolizumab responders had their TCRs sequenced. CDR1 LGHNA and CDR2 YSLEER come from the germline V gene. Between the trimmed V and J ends, which lost 1 base and 11 bases, there was a span of 29 bases. The CDR3 contains 18 residues. Sequenced by immunoSEQ multiplex PCR; TCRdb stores in-frame clones only, minus some. The table lists tens of thousands of clones, 84% of them singletons. The chain links TRBV4-3 to TRBJ2-5, with D possibly being TRBD2 (6 bases). The specimen was peripheral blood, collected 2 weeks after starting pembrolizumab. The sequence derives from an adult with mismatch repair-deficient cancer. The chain's CDR3 is CASSQVAPPGLSKWEQYF. CDR3 nucleotide sequence: TGCGCCAGCAGCCAAGTTGCGCCCCCGGGACTGTCCAAGTGGGAGCAGTACTTC.